A single sample is the source of the 16 T cell receptor beta chains below, sequenced in a study of a mutant IDH1 vaccine in newly diagnosed glioma. This sample's time point: week 35, safety follow-up. Vaccination used 300 ug of mutant IDH1 20-mer peptide per dose, with topical imiquimod. The method was immunoSEQ multiplex PCR; TCRdb's version includes in-frame clones alone and lacks a portion of them. Of nearly 55,000 clones listed, around 84% are singletons. Their cognate antigens are unknown. The material sequenced was PBMCs, taken from a glioma patient whose treatment included an IDH1 peptide vaccine. The receptors come from a woman under 30 with glioma.

Remarks on this clone: Other DNA sequences in this sample translate to the same CDR3. J is TRBJ1-2 and V is TRBV5-1; the D is unclear. This CDR3 is built from 12 residues. Germline V gene sequence: CDR1 SGHRS, CDR2 YFSETQ. The V and J ends lost 0 bases and 4 bases respectively, with 4 bases between them. For the CDR3, the DNA is TGCGCCAGCAGCTTGGACAGCTATGGCTACACCTTC. It yields the protein CASSLDSYGYTF. The full variable domain, in which reference TRBV5-1 and TRBJ1-2 provide the parts outside the CDR3, is KAGVTQTPRYLIKTRGQQVTLSCSPISGHRSVSWYQQTPGQGLQFLFEYFSETQRNKGNFPGRFSGRQFSNSRSEMNVSTLELGDSALYLCASSLDSYGYTFGSGTRLTVV.

The CDR3 sequence: CASNSVSYEQYF. The CDR3 bases are TGCGCCAGCAATAGCGTATCCTACGAGCAGTACTTC. The J gene is TRBJ2-7, the V gene TRBV10-2; D is possibly TRBD2 (5 bases). The CDR3 consists of 12 residues. Per the germline V gene, CDR1 is WSHSY and CDR2 is SAAADI. The V and J ends lost 7 bases and 1 base respectively, with 8 bases between them.

V usage is TRBV9 and J usage is TRBJ2-1; D is perhaps TRBD1 or TRBD2 (6 bases each). The CDR3 is 16 residues long. Germline V CDR1 and CDR2: SGDLS, YYNGEE. V lost 0 bases, J lost 4 bases, and 14 bases lay in between. The CDR3 nucleotides are TGTGCCAGCAGCGTAGCTTCGTCGGGGGCGTACAATGAGCAGTTCTTC. Translated: CASSVASSGAYNEQFF.

This clone was observed a handful of times. This chain links TRBV7-9 with TRBJ1-2, with a possible D match to TRBD1 (5 bases). This CDR3 is built from 13 residues. The germline gives CDR1 SEHNR, CDR2 FQNEAQ (reference sequence). V was shortened by 7 bases and J by 4 bases, with 13 bases between the two germline ends. The CDR3 sequence: CASNRKGAYGYTF. In DNA form, the CDR3 reads TGTGCCAGCAACCGAAAAGGGGCCTATGGCTACACCTTC.

This clone occurred a few times. The rearrangement uses TRBV4-3 and TRBJ1-5, with D unclear. This CDR3 is built from 15 residues. Germline assignment: CDR1 LGHNA and CDR2 YSLEER. The V end lost 0 bases, the J end lost 2 bases, and 8 bases lay between the germline ends. CDR3 region: CASSQDRSRNQPQHF. For the CDR3, the DNA is TGCGCCAGCAGCCAAGATCGCAGTCGCAATCAGCCCCAGCATTTT.

The genes are TRBV2 and TRBJ2-5; possibly TRBD1 for D (5 bases). V was trimmed by 6 bases and J by 4 bases, leaving 9 bases between them. CDR3 length: 12 residues. Per germline, CDR1 SNHLY and CDR2 FYNNEI. CDR3: CASRNQGETQYF. The CDR3 DNA follows: TGTGCCAGCAGGAACCAGGGAGAGACCCAGTACTTC.

V usage is TRBV30 and J usage is TRBJ2-5, with D possibly matching TRBD2 (6 bases). The V end was cut by 4 bases, the J end by 2 bases, with 11 bases between. Germline CDR1 and CDR2: GTSNPN and SVGIG (reference sequence). The length of the CDR3 is 13 residues. CDR3 coding DNA: TGTGCCTGGAATGCGGGGCTACAAGAGACCCAGTACTTC. This gives the protein CAWNAGLQETQYF. Combining the CDR3 with reference TRBV30 and TRBJ2-5 gives the whole variable domain SQTIHQWPATLVQPVGSPLSLECTVEGTSNPNLYWYRQAAGRGLQLLFYSVGIGQISSEVPQNLSASRPQDRQFILSSKKLLLSDSGFYLCAWNAGLQETQYFGPGTRLLVL.

The chain employs TRBV5-1 and TRBJ1-2; D is uncertain. Trimming took 0 bases from V and 6 from J, leaving 12 bases between them. Germline V CDR1 and CDR2: SGHRS, YFSETQ. The CDR3 length is 14 residues. The CDR3 DNA reads as TGCGCCAGCAGCTTGGACAACCCTCGGGATGGCTACACCTTC. It translates to CASSLDNPRDGYTF. Complete variable domain (other parts from reference TRBV5-1 and TRBJ1-2): KAGVTQTPRYLIKTRGQQVTLSCSPISGHRSVSWYQQTPGQGLQFLFEYFSETQRNKGNFPGRFSGRQFSNSRSEMNVSTLELGDSALYLCASSLDNPRDGYTFGSGTRLTVV.

V and J are TRBV5-1 and TRBJ1-2; unclear D gene. Germline loops: CDR1 SGHRS, CDR2 YFSETQ. The CDR3 loop spans 12 amino acids. V was clipped by 0 bases and J by 3 bases, with 3 bases between them. The CDR3 nucleotides are TGCGCCAGCAGCTTGGAGGACTATGGCTACACCTTC. Protein: CASSLEDYGYTF.

This clone has just a few counts. This rearrangement joins TRBV19 to TRBJ1-1; the match to TRBD1 covers 9 bases. CDR1 is LNHDA and CDR2 is SQIVND in the germline V gene (reference sequence). With V trimmed by 3 bases and J by 1 base, 3 bases remained unmatched. The CDR3 loop spans 15 amino acids. CDR3 sequence: CASSMNRGPNTEAFF. Written as DNA, the CDR3 is TGTGCCAGTAGTATGAACAGGGGGCCGAACACTGAAGCTTTCTTT.

This clone has just a few counts. The chain links TRBV29-1 to TRBJ2-1; no clear D. CDR1 is SQVTM, CDR2 ANQGSEA, per germline. This CDR3 has 11 residues. V was cut by 5 bases and J by 4 bases, with 6 bases left in between. CDR3 sequence reads: CSVREYNEQFF. The DNA for the CDR3 is TGCAGCGTTAGAGAATACAATGAGCAGTTCTTC.

The J gene is TRBJ2-2, the V gene TRBV9, with D tentatively TRBD1 (6 bases). Germline values: CDR1 SGDLS, CDR2 YYNGEE. This CDR3 is 13 amino acids long. Trimming stripped 4 bases from V and 3 bases from J, with 7 bases between. CDR3 sequence: CASSPGDTGELFF. DNA for the CDR3: TGTGCCAGCAGCCCAGGGGACACCGGGGAGCTGTTTTTT.

This clone has a handful of counts. V and J are TRBV27 and TRBJ1-1; D remains unclear. Looked up from germline, CDR1 is MNHEY and CDR2 is SMNVEV (reference sequence). V shed 1 base and J shed 8 bases, with 8 bases lying between them. The CDR3 consists of 12 residues. The DNA of the CDR3 is TGTGCCAGCAGTTTATTCGGACGCGAAGCTTTCTTT. Amino acids: CASSLFGREAFF.

The chain recombines TRBV5-4 with TRBJ2-1; D uncertain. This CDR3 comprises 13 residues. V gave up 0 bases and J gave up 8 bases, with 9 bases separating them. Germline CDR1 SGHNT, CDR2 YYREEE (reference sequence). The CDR3 DNA reads as TGTGCCAGCAGCTTGGCCGTAGGGTATGAGCAGTTCTTC. As protein: CASSLAVGYEQFF.

The rearrangement uses TRBV9 and TRBJ2-3, with 7 bases identical to TRBD1. CDR1 and CDR2 from the germline V gene are SGDLS and YYNGEE. The CDR3 runs to 14 residues. V trimming: 4 bases; J trimming: 4 bases; junction bases outside the gene matches: 6. DNA of the CDR3: TGTGCCAGCAGCACCGGGACAGCCCCAGATACGCAGTATTTT. Translated: CASSTGTAPDTQYF.

This chain links TRBV10-3 with TRBJ2-5; D is possibly TRBD1 (6 bases). Trimming took 6 bases from V and 2 from J, leaving 13 bases between them. Germline-derived CDR1 and CDR2 are ENHRY and SYGVKD. The CDR3 runs to 14 residues. The CDR3 loop reads CAISGTTAQETQYF. The CDR3 nucleotides are TGTGCCATCAGCGGGACAACCGCGCAAGAGACCCAGTACTTC.